This is a list of T cell receptor beta chains from one sample in a study of T cells in localized non-small cell lung cancer. Here immunoSEQ multiplex PCR was the method, and the copy in TCRdb shows in-frame clones only, minus some. The top ten clones hold 3.8% of a sample with 9,700 or so clones, about 44% of them seen once. The sequenced sample was lymph node tissue, obtained before any cancer treatment. All receptors derive from a woman between 35 and 70 years old with stage I lung adenocarcinoma. Both conserved end residues are part of each CDR3. The D gene is left open where the match is weak. Rows may omit the clone size; those that give it use once, few, many or a size class.

v_gene: TRBV30
d_gene: -
len: 12
j_gene: TRBJ2-2
abundance: -
CDR3aa: CAWSVLSGELFF
CDR3nt: TGTGCCTGGAGTGTATTGTCCGGGGAGCTGTTTTTT

v_gene: TRBV6-8
d_gene: TRBD1
len: 16
j_gene: TRBJ2-5
abundance: few
CDR3aa: CASSYRGTGGEETQYF
CDR3nt: TGTGCCAGCAGTTACCGGGGGACAGGGGGCGAAGAGACCCAGTACTTC

v_gene: TRBV6-8
d_gene: -
len: 15
j_gene: TRBJ2-1
abundance: few
CDR3aa: CASSSIDRVYNEQFF
CDR3nt: TGTGCCAGCAGTTCCATTGATCGCGTATACAATGAGCAGTTCTTC

v_gene: TRBV6-8
d_gene: -
len: 14
j_gene: TRBJ1-3
abundance: -
CDR3aa: CATNRGGEGNTIYF
CDR3nt: TGTGCCACCAATCGGGGGGGCGAAGGAAACACCATATATTTT

v_gene: TRBV18
d_gene: TRBD1
len: 15
j_gene: TRBJ1-4
abundance: -
CDR3aa: CASSPMGQGNEKLFF
CDR3nt: TGTGCCAGCTCACCGATGGGACAGGGGAATGAAAAACTGTTTTTT

v_gene: TRBV10-3
d_gene: TRBD1
len: 17
j_gene: TRBJ1-5
abundance: -
CDR3aa: CAISESGGQSGNQPQHF
CDR3nt: TGTGCCATCAGTGAGTCGGGGGGACAGTCTGGCAATCAGCCCCAGCATTTT

v_gene: TRBV10-2
d_gene: TRBD2
len: 16
j_gene: TRBJ2-5
abundance: -
CDR3aa: CASSEGLAGGQETQYF
CDR3nt: TGCGCCAGCAGTGAGGGACTAGCGGGGGGCCAAGAGACCCAGTACTTC

v_gene: TRBV9
d_gene: -
len: 14
j_gene: TRBJ2-4
abundance: -
CDR3aa: CASSGDLAKNIQYF
CDR3nt: TGTGCCAGCAGTGGGGACCTAGCCAAAAACATTCAGTACTTC

v_gene: TRBV2
d_gene: -
len: 14
j_gene: TRBJ1-2
abundance: -
CDR3aa: CASKPRVSHYGYTF
CDR3nt: TGTGCCAGCAAGCCCAGGGTTTCTCACTATGGCTACACCTTC

v_gene: TRBV6-8
d_gene: -
len: 13
j_gene: TRBJ2-3
abundance: -
CDR3aa: CASKGSAADTQYF
CDR3nt: TGTGCCAGCAAGGGCAGTGCGGCAGATACGCAGTATTTT

v_gene: TRBV12-5
d_gene: -
len: 12
j_gene: TRBJ2-2
abundance: -
CDR3aa: CASEETPGELFF
CDR3nt: TGTGCCAGCGAGGAAACCCCCGGGGAGCTGTTTTTT

v_gene: TRBV10-1
d_gene: TRBD1
len: 15
j_gene: TRBJ2-3
abundance: -
CDR3aa: CASSEFGQGGDTQYF
CDR3nt: TGCGCCAGCAGTGAGTTCGGACAGGGGGGAGATACGCAGTATTTT

v_gene: TRBV6-8
d_gene: -
len: 16
j_gene: TRBJ2-3
abundance: few
CDR3aa: CASSYSEGGRTDTQYF
CDR3nt: TGTGCCAGCAGTTACTCGGAGGGGGGACGCACAGATACGCAGTATTTT

v_gene: TRBV30
d_gene: -
len: 13
j_gene: TRBJ1-1
abundance: -
CDR3aa: CAWYPRVSTEAFF
CDR3nt: TGTGCCTGGTACCCCCGGGTTAGCACTGAAGCTTTCTTT

v_gene: TRBV19
d_gene: -
len: 11
j_gene: TRBJ1-4
abundance: -
CDR3aa: CASRSSEKLFF
CDR3nt: TGTGCCAGTAGGTCTTCGGAAAAACTGTTTTTT

v_gene: TRBV18
d_gene: TRBD1
len: 15
j_gene: TRBJ1-6
abundance: -
CDR3aa: CASSPDGTANSPLHF
CDR3nt: TGTGCCAGCTCACCAGACGGGACAGCCAATTCACCCCTCCACTTT

v_gene: TRBV18
d_gene: TRBD1
len: 16
j_gene: TRBJ2-1
abundance: -
CDR3aa: CASSPGEGQAYNEQFF
CDR3nt: TGTGCCAGCTCACCAGGAGAGGGACAGGCCTACAATGAGCAGTTCTTC

v_gene: TRBV30
d_gene: -
len: 13
j_gene: TRBJ1-1
abundance: -
CDR3aa: CAWSVHRNTEAFF
CDR3nt: TGTGCCTGGAGTGTACACCGGAACACTGAAGCTTTCTTT

v_gene: TRBV4-1
d_gene: -
len: 21
j_gene: TRBJ2-5
abundance: -
CDR3aa: CASSQDSPFIAGALGVKTQYF
CDR3nt: TGCGCCAGCAGCCAAGATAGCCCATTTATCGCTGGGGCCCTTGGGGTGAAGACCCAGTACTTC

v_gene: TRBV6-8
d_gene: -
len: 15
j_gene: TRBJ1-5
abundance: few
CDR3aa: CASGGAGYSNQPQHF
CDR3nt: TGTGCCTCCGGGGGGGCCGGTTATAGCAATCAGCCCCAGCATTTT

v_gene: TRBV11-3
d_gene: -
len: 17
j_gene: TRBJ2-7
abundance: -
CDR3aa: CASSPQVIQGLGYEQYF
CDR3nt: TGTGCCAGCAGCCCGCAGGTCATTCAGGGGTTGGGCTACGAGCAGTACTTC

v_gene: TRBV19
d_gene: -
len: 14
j_gene: TRBJ1-1
abundance: once
CDR3aa: CASREQGGGTEAFF
CDR3nt: TGTGCCAGTAGGGAACAGGGTGGGGGCACTGAAGCTTTCTTT

v_gene: TRBV15
d_gene: -
len: 14
j_gene: TRBJ1-2
abundance: -
CDR3aa: CATSREAASVGYTF
CDR3nt: TGTGCCACCAGCAGAGAGGCGGCCTCGGTTGGCTACACCTTC

v_gene: TRBV25-1
d_gene: -
len: 16
j_gene: TRBJ1-4
abundance: once
CDR3aa: CASSARKGGLDEKLFF
CDR3nt: TGTGCCAGCAGTGCTCGAAAAGGGGGGTTGGACGAAAAACTGTTTTTT

v_gene: TRBV30
d_gene: -
len: 11
j_gene: TRBJ1-1
abundance: -
CDR3aa: CAWSVNTEAFF
CDR3nt: TGTGCCTGGAGTGTAAATACTGAAGCTTTCTTT

v_gene: TRBV6-8
d_gene: -
len: 13
j_gene: TRBJ2-7
abundance: -
CDR3aa: CASRGNFSYEQYF
CDR3nt: TGTGCCAGCAGGGGTAACTTTTCCTACGAGCAGTACTTC

v_gene: TRBV9
d_gene: -
len: 13
j_gene: TRBJ1-5
abundance: -
CDR3aa: CASSAHGQGPQHF
CDR3nt: TGTGCCAGCAGCGCCCATGGTCAGGGGCCCCAGCATTTT

v_gene: TRBV10-2
d_gene: -
len: 13
j_gene: TRBJ2-5
abundance: -
CDR3aa: CASSETAQETQYF
CDR3nt: TGCGCCAGCAGTGAAACGGCCCAAGAGACCCAGTACTTC

v_gene: TRBV19
d_gene: -
len: 14
j_gene: TRBJ2-7
abundance: -
CDR3aa: CASSIRPESYEQYF
CDR3nt: TGTGCCAGTAGTATCCGGCCAGAATCCTACGAGCAGTACTTC

v_gene: TRBV5-1
d_gene: TRBD1
len: 14
j_gene: TRBJ1-2
abundance: -
CDR3aa: CASSYGQGAGGYTF
CDR3nt: TGCGCTAGCAGCTATGGACAGGGGGCTGGTGGCTACACCTTC

v_gene: TRBV18
d_gene: -
len: 14
j_gene: TRBJ2-3
abundance: -
CDR3aa: CASSPEFRADTQYF
CDR3nt: TGTGCCAGCTCACCAGAGTTCAGGGCAGATACGCAGTATTTT

v_gene: TRBV6-1
d_gene: -
len: 14
j_gene: TRBJ1-3
abundance: few
CDR3aa: CASSEARSGNTIYF
CDR3nt: TGTGCCAGCAGTGAAGCTCGCTCTGGAAACACCATATATTTT

v_gene: TRBV14
d_gene: TRBD2
len: 17
j_gene: TRBJ2-1
abundance: -
CDR3aa: CASSLRRGLAGYNEQFF
CDR3nt: TGTGCCAGCAGCCTAAGAAGGGGACTAGCGGGGTACAATGAGCAGTTCTTC

v_gene: TRBV19
d_gene: -
len: 15
j_gene: TRBJ1-1
abundance: -
CDR3aa: CASSTPDGLNTEAFF
CDR3nt: TGTGCCAGTAGTACCCCAGACGGCCTGAACACTGAAGCTTTCTTT

v_gene: TRBV19
d_gene: -
len: 12
j_gene: TRBJ1-2
abundance: -
CDR3aa: CASTLGGYGYTF
CDR3nt: TGTGCCAGTACCCTGGGAGGGTATGGCTACACCTTC

v_gene: TRBV19
d_gene: TRBD1
len: 15
j_gene: TRBJ2-7
abundance: -
CDR3aa: CASSPGTGGSYEQYF
CDR3nt: TGTGCCAGTAGTCCCGGGACAGGGGGTTCCTACGAGCAGTACTTC